The text below deals with one T cell receptor beta chain. These data belong to a study of blood T cell repertoires in COVID-19. Method: immunoSEQ multiplex PCR; TCRdb's copy keeps in-frame clones and lacks some. Of 150,000 or so clones in the sample, under 90% are singletons; the top ten hold 0.45% to 0.6%. The CDR3 is made up of 15 amino acids. V was pared by 1 base and J by 1 base, with 10 bases between. Per germline, CDR1 LGHDT and CDR2 YNNKEL (reference sequence). The receptor was isolated from a man aged 60 to 69 with acute or convalescent COVID-19. The V gene is TRBV3-1 (or the pseudogene TRBV3-2), the J gene TRBJ1-1, with a tentative D call TRBD1 (5 bases). The sample taken for sequencing was peripheral blood. CDR3 protein: CASSQGQLPNTEAFF. The CDR3 region has the DNA TGTGCCAGCAGCCAAGGACAGCTCCCGAACACTGAAGCTTTCTTT.